Listed below are T cell receptor beta chains from one sample, sequenced in a study of blood T cell repertoires in COVID-19. TCRdb's copy holds only in-frame clones and misses some; the assay was immunoSEQ multiplex PCR. Altogether 240,000 or so clones are present, roughly four fifths being singletons, with the ten largest covering around 7%. The sequencing sample was made of peripheral blood. These TCRs come from an elderly woman with COVID-19, enrolled during active disease. CDR3s include the opening cysteine and the closing phenylalanine or tryptophan. A D gene is named only where the DNA matches it firmly. A row's size may be missing; if present it is once, few, many or a size class.

.	TRBV18	TRBJ1-4	.	TGTGCCAGCTCCCCCCTCACTTATGGAGAACTGTTTTTT	CASSPLTYGELFF
.	TRBV7-2	TRBJ2-6	TRBD1	TGTGCCAGCAGCCAAGGGACAGCTGGGGCCAACGTCCTGACTTTC	CASSQGTAGANVLTF
.	TRBV3-1/TRBV3-2	TRBJ1-1	TRBD1	TGTGCCAGCAGCCAAGGACAGGGGGGAAATGGAGCTTTCTTT	CASSQGQGGNGAFF
.	TRBV5-1	TRBJ2-2	TRBD2	TGCGCCAGCAGCCCGGGGACTAGCACCGGGGAGCTGTTTTTT	CASSPGTSTGELFF
once	TRBV27	TRBJ2-3	TRBD2	TGTGCCAGCAGATCCTTAGCGGGAGGGCCAGATACGCAGTATTTT	CASRSLAGGPDTQYF
.	TRBV2	TRBJ1-2	TRBD1	TGTGCCAGCAGTCCCGGGACAGGGGGCGCGGACTATGGCTACACCTTC	CASSPGTGGADYGYTF
.	TRBV18	TRBJ1-5	TRBD1	TGTGCCAGCTCACCACCCGGACAGGGGGAGAATCAGCCCCAGCATTTT	CASSPPGQGENQPQHF
once	TRBV12-3/TRBV12-4	TRBJ1-6	.	TGTGCCAGCAGTAGACAGGAGAATTCACCCCTCCACTTT	CASSRQENSPLHF
.	TRBV27	TRBJ2-7	TRBD1	TGTGCCAGCAGCCGACAGGGAATTAACTCCTACGAGCAGTACTTC	CASSRQGINSYEQYF
.	TRBV7-2	TRBJ2-1	TRBD2	TGTGCCAGCAGCTTTGGAGGGAGGGCGGGAGAGCAGTTCTTC	CASSFGGRAGEQFF
.	TRBV29-1	TRBJ2-3	TRBD2	TGCAGCAAGCGGGAGGGGGGCACAGATACGCAGTATTTT	CSKREGGTDTQYF
.	TRBV7-3	TRBJ1-2	TRBD1	TGTGCCAGCAGCGCCCAGCCTCAGGGGGGCGGCTACACCTTC	CASSAQPQGGGYTF
.	TRBV2	TRBJ1-3	.	TGTGCCAGCAGCTCGGGACTCCTCTCTGGAAACACCATATATTTT	CASSSGLLSGNTIYF
.	TRBV19	TRBJ2-7	TRBD2	TGTGCCAGTAGTTTAGCGGGAGGCCGGGACTACGAGCAGTACTTC	CASSLAGGRDYEQYF
.	TRBV30	TRBJ1-6	TRBD1	TGTGCCTGTCCGGGACAGGACTCCTATAATTCACCCCTCCACTTT	CACPGQDSYNSPLHF
.	TRBV5-1	TRBJ2-7	.	TGCGCCAGCAGCTTGGGCGGAACGAGCTCCTACGAGCAGTACTTC	CASSLGGTSSYEQYF
.	TRBV24-1	TRBJ2-7	TRBD2	TGTGCCACCAGTGGTGCGGGAGATTACGAGCAGTACTTC	CATSGAGDYEQYF
once	TRBV10-2	TRBJ2-7	TRBD1	TGCGCCAGCAGTGAGTCGAACAGGGGGCCCTACGAGCAGTACTTC	CASSESNRGPYEQYF
.	TRBV7-2	TRBJ2-7	.	TGTGCCAGCAGCCGTGTCCACGAGCAGTACTTC	CASSRVHEQYF
.	TRBV6-1	TRBJ2-3	TRBD2	TGTGCCAGTGTGACTAGCGGGGGGACAGATACGCAGTATTTT	CASVTSGGTDTQYF
.	TRBV5-1	TRBJ1-2	TRBD1	TGCGCCAGCAGCCCCCTTACAGGGGGCGCGGGCTATGGCTACACCTTC	CASSPLTGGAGYGYTF
.	TRBV30	TRBJ1-2	TRBD1	TGTGCCTGGAGTGGCGAGACAGGGGTGAAAGGCTACACCTTC	CAWSGETGVKGYTF
.	TRBV7-2	TRBJ1-3	.	TGTGCCAGCAGCATTAGTTGGGGGGCTGGAAACACCATATATTTT	CASSISWGAGNTIYF
.	TRBV7-2	TRBJ2-2	TRBD2	TGTGCCAGCAGCCCGCGGACTAGCGGGAGGGCAGGGGAGCTGTTTTTT	CASSPRTSGRAGELFF
few	TRBV4-1	TRBJ2-1	.	TGCGCCAGCAGCCAAGGGAGCATACGGTCGCCCAATGAGCAGTTCTTC	CASSQGSIRSPNEQFF
.	TRBV19	TRBJ1-5	TRBD1	TGTGCCAGTAGTACGGAGGGACAGGGGGCCCATCAGCCCCAGCATTTT	CASSTEGQGAHQPQHF
few	TRBV5-1	TRBJ2-5	TRBD2	TGCGCCAGCAGCTGGAGACTAGCGGAAGAGACCCAGTACTTC	CASSWRLAEETQYF
.	TRBV29-1	TRBJ2-1	.	TGCAGCGTTGCAGACAATGAGCAGTTCTTC	CSVADNEQFF
.	TRBV7-2	TRBJ1-2	.	TGTGCCAGCAGCTTACGGGGGGCAAGCAGCTATGGCTACACCTTC	CASSLRGASSYGYTF
once	TRBV5-1	TRBJ1-6	TRBD1	TGCGCCAGCAGCTTGGTACAGGGGGTTGTGTCACCCCTCCACTTT	CASSLVQGVVSPLHF
.	TRBV19	TRBJ2-5	.	TGTGCCAGTAGTACAGGGGGGGAGACCCAGTACTTC	CASSTGGETQYF
.	TRBV11-3	TRBJ2-3	TRBD2	TGTGCCAGCAGCCCGGGACTAGCGGTAATCACAGATACGCAGTATTTT	CASSPGLAVITDTQYF
.	TRBV4-1	TRBJ1-1	.	TGCGCCAGCAAGAACTACCTGGTGACAGCGAACACTGAAGCTTTCTTT	CASKNYLVTANTEAFF
.	TRBV27	TRBJ2-4	.	TGTGCCAGCAGTTTCAACCCCCGGCCGGGGTACCCCTTTGGTCTAGCCAAAAACATTCAGTACTTC	CASSFNPRPGYPFGLAKNIQYF
once	TRBV19	TRBJ2-1	.	TGTGCCAGTAGTACGGGACTCTACTACAATGAGCAGTTCTTC	CASSTGLYYNEQFF
once	TRBV24-1	TRBJ2-2	TRBD1	TGTGCCACCAGTGAGGGTGACAGGGGTCACGGGGAGCTGTTTTTT	CATSEGDRGHGELFF
.	TRBV2	TRBJ2-1	.	TGTGCCAGCAGTCCCCGGACAGACTATATCAACAATGAGCAGTTCTTC	CASSPRTDYINNEQFF
.	TRBV2	TRBJ2-5	TRBD2	TGTGCCACGGGGGGGGGCTTCCAAGAGACCCAGTACTTC	CATGGGFQETQYF
few	TRBV15	TRBJ1-5	TRBD1	TGTGCCACCAGCAGATTGGGACAGGGGGATGAGCCCCAGCATTTT	CATSRLGQGDEPQHF
.	TRBV4-1	TRBJ2-3	TRBD1	TGCGCCAGCAGCCAAGATCGGACAGGCCTCGATACGCAGTATTTT	CASSQDRTGLDTQYF
.	TRBV19	TRBJ2-7	TRBD1	TGTGCCAGTACCTCCGGAGGGGGGACAGGGTCCTACGAGCAGTACTTC	CASTSGGGTGSYEQYF
.	TRBV5-6	TRBJ2-1	.	TGTGCCAGCAGCCCCCAGGCGGGACTGACGGTCGATGAGCAGTTCTTC	CASSPQAGLTVDEQFF
.	TRBV11-2	TRBJ1-2	.	TGTGCCAGCAGTTCCCGTCTACAGACTAACTATGGCTACACCTTC	CASSSRLQTNYGYTF
.	TRBV10-1	TRBJ2-7	TRBD1	TGCGCCAGCAGCCGCCGGACAGGCGCCGGAGTCTACGAGCAGTACTTC	CASSRRTGAGVYEQYF
.	TRBV5-1	TRBJ2-1	.	TGCGCCAGCAGCCCGACCGGTGCGGGGGCGAATGAGCAGTTCTTC	CASSPTGAGANEQFF
.	TRBV27	TRBJ1-2	TRBD1	TGTGCCAGCAGTCGAGGGGTGACAGGGGGCACCTATGGCTACACCTTC	CASSRGVTGGTYGYTF
.	TRBV5-6	TRBJ2-7	TRBD1	TGTGCCAGCAGCTTCGACAGGGGGCGAAGGGAGCAGTACTTC	CASSFDRGRREQYF
.	TRBV19	TRBJ1-6	.	TGTGCCAGTAGTATCCTTTCAGGGGAGAATTCACCCCTCCACTTT	CASSILSGENSPLHF
.	TRBV7-6	TRBJ2-7	TRBD1	TGTGCCAGCAGCTTAATGGGGGGACAGGGGAACGACGAGCAGTACTTC	CASSLMGGQGNDEQYF
.	TRBV6-5	TRBJ2-3	TRBD2	TGTGCCAGCAGTTCCATAGCGGGTTTCACAGATACGCAGTATTTT	CASSSIAGFTDTQYF
.	TRBV3-1/TRBV3-2	TRBJ1-2	.	TGTGCCAGCAGCCCCGGGGGGAGTTTGGACTATGGCTACACCTTC	CASSPGGSLDYGYTF
.	TRBV3-1/TRBV3-2	TRBJ1-5	.	TGTGCCAGCAGCCTTACAGGCAGCAATCAGCCCCAGCATTTT	CASSLTGSNQPQHF
.	TRBV7-2	TRBJ2-7	TRBD2	TGTGCCAGCAGCTTGGGTAGCGGGAGCTCCTACGAGCAGTACTTC	CASSLGSGSSYEQYF
.	TRBV27	TRBJ2-1	.	TGTGCCAGCAGTCTTTCTGGCCCCTACAATGAGCAGTTCTTC	CASSLSGPYNEQFF
.	TRBV2	TRBJ2-7	.	TGTGCCAGCTCAGGGTGGAACGAGCAGTACTTC	CASSGWNEQYF
.	TRBV5-1	TRBJ1-1	.	TGCGCCAGCAGGGAGGCCTTCAACACTGAAGCTTTCTTT	CASREAFNTEAFF
.	TRBV19	TRBJ1-5	.	TGTGCCAGTACCTCCCAGCTAGGCGAGAGCAATCAGCCCCAGCATTTT	CASTSQLGESNQPQHF
few	TRBV6-5	TRBJ1-1	.	TGTGCCAGCAAGATGAGGGAGGGTGGGACTGAAGCTTTCTTT	CASKMREGGTEAFF
.	TRBV19	TRBJ1-3	TRBD1	TGTGCCAGTTTCCCGCGGACAGGGGTACACGGAAACACCATATATTTT	CASFPRTGVHGNTIYF
.	TRBV6-5	TRBJ2-3	TRBD1	TGTGCCAGCAATATTCAGGGGGACACAGATACGCAGTATTTT	CASNIQGDTDTQYF